This TCR beta chain is from a study of CD8+ T cells in alopecia areata. The investigators collected lesional scalp punch biopsies and peripheral blood from alopecia areata patients. Following RNA extraction, reverse transcription yielded cDNA that acted as the sequencing template. Sequenced by immunoSEQ multiplex PCR; TCRdb stores in-frame clones only, minus some. Of a few hundred thousand clones listed, around 67% are singletons. This receptor was identified in a human donor with alopecia areata. The sample here was CD4+ T cells sorted from blood, taken at week 0.

The CDR3 is CAWSTPGHHSNQPQHF. CDR3 nucleotide sequence: TGTGCCTGGAGCACCCCGGGACATCATAGCAATCAGCCCCAGCATTTT. This chain connects TRBV30 to TRBJ1-5; a weak D match, TRBD1 (6 bases). The CDR3 is 16 amino acids. Trimming took off 3 bases at V and 0 bases at J, with 15 bases between the two ends. CDR1 is GTSNPN and CDR2 is SVGIG in the germline V gene (reference sequence).